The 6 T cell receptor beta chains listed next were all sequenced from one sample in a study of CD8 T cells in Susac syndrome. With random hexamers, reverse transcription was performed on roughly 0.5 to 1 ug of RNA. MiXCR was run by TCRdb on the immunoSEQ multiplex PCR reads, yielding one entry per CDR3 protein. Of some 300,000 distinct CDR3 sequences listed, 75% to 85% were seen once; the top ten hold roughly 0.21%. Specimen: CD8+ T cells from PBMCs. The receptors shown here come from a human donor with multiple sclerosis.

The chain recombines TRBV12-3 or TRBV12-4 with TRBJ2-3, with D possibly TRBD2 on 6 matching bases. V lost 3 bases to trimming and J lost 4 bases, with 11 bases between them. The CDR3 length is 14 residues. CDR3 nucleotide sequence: TGTGCCAGCAGTTTCGGTAGCGGCCCAGATACGCAGTATTTT. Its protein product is CASSFGSGPDTQYF.

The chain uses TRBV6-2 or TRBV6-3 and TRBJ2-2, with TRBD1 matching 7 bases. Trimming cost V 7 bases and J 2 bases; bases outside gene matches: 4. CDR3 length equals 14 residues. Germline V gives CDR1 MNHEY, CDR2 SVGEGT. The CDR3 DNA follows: TGTGCCAGCATATGGACAGGAAACACCGGGGAGCTGTTTTTT. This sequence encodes CASIWTGNTGELFF.

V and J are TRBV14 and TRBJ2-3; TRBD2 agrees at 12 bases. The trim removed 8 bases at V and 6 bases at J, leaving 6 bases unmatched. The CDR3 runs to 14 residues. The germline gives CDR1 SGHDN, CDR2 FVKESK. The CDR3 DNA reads TGTGCCAGCCACCTAGCGGGAGGGCCGGATACGCAGTATTTT. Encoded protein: CASHLAGGPDTQYF.

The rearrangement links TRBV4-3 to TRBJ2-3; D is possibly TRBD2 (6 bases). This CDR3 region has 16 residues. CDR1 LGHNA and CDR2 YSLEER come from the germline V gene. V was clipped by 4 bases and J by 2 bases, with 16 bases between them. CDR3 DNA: TGCGCCAGCAGCCGATTAGGCGGGGCGTTCACAGATACGCAGTATTTT. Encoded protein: CASSRLGGAFTDTQYF.

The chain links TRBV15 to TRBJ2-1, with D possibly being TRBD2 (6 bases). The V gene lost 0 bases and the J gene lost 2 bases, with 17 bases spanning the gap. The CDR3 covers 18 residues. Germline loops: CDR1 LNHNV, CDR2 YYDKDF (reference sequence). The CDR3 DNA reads TGTGCCACCAGCAGAGATCAGGCGGGAAGGTTGGCCTACAATGAGCAGTTCTTC. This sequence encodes CATSRDQAGRLAYNEQFF.

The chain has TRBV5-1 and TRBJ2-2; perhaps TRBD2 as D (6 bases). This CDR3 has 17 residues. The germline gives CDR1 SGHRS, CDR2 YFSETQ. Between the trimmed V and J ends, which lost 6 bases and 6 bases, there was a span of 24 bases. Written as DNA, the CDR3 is TGCGCCAGCACCACCCAGGCACCAGCGGGCGTCTCCGGGGAGCTGTTTTTT. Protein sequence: CASTTQAPAGVSGELFF. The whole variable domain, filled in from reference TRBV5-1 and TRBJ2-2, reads KAGVTQTPRYLIKTRGQQVTLSCSPISGHRSVSWYQQTPGQGLQFLFEYFSETQRNKGNFPGRFSGRQFSNSRSEMNVSTLELGDSALYLCASTTQAPAGVSGELFFGEGSRLTVL.